This T cell receptor beta chain came from a study of blood T cell repertoires in COVID-19 (dated by TCRdb to 2018 to 2020). Turning to the overall study: Samples covering the acute and convalescent phases of COVID-19 were provided by collaborators in the United States, Italy and Spain. The dataset comprised deeply sampled blood TCRbeta repertoires from subjects exposed to, actively infected with, or recovered from COVID-19. HLA class I and class II types, where available, came from metadata supplied by the sample provider rather than from assay-based typing. A de-identified subject ID, COVID-19 status, age in years and sex were almost always included in the sample metadata. A freely available public database, intended as a resource for researchers studying the immune response to SARS-CoV-2, is where the repertoires were released. The material from the prospective study consisted of cDNA or gDNA derived from T cells, B-cell-depleted T cells, or PBMCs. Samples were obtained from the ongoing ImmuneRACE study (first 160 participants) and from 950 to 1,500 subjects provided by 6 global collaborators. The investigation overall reported the following: The amount of clinical and demographic metadata varied by source and participant and was provided uncurated.

In Seattle, one collaborating source enrolled patients while the infection was active and tracked those patients longitudinally over the course of disease. Each collaborating institution followed its own protocols to collect whole blood in K2EDTA tubes. For TCRbeta analysis, collaborator samples were shipped as frozen whole blood, as isolated PBMCs, or as DNA extracted from either sample type. Via the germline V gene, CDR1 is LGHNA and CDR2 YNFKEQ. Trimming removed 3 bases from V and 3 bases from J; the gene matches leave 4 bases unexplained. Its CDR3 holds 15 amino acids, cysteine through phenylalanine. The sequence is cut down to CDR3 DNA, 45 bases in frame from base 1. TCRbeta CDR3 regions were amplified from genomic DNA by means of the immunoSEQ Assay, a bias-controlled multiplex PCR. Regarding the original processing steps: Within the assay, amplification of reference gene primers was used to estimate how many nucleated cells each sample contained. To quantify the absolute abundance of each unique TCRbeta CDR3 rearrangement, sequence reads were collapsed and filtered. Productive Simpson clonality was computed per sample as the square root of Simpson's diversity index over productive rearrangements. Drawn from immuneACCESS, this table holds only the in-frame rearrangements with V and J called that TCRdb kept. Clones are partly lost; checked studies trace under half to an unresolved V gene and leave the rest unexplained. The D gene and trimming were derived from the DNA, and the V and J assignments and clone size from that table. The sample table contains hundreds of thousands of clones; only one count was recorded for 85% to 90% of them. The ten largest clonotypes hold roughly 8% of the sample.

Note on this clone: The target of this receptor is not known. No clone much larger than this one lies a single base away; base qualities are absent.

This sequence uses TRBV4-2 and TRBJ2-3, and 9 junctional nucleotides match TRBD2. Sequencing input: peripheral blood. The source is a woman aged 45-65 years with COVID-19, enrolled during active disease. The base sequence is TGTGCCAGCAGCCATATAGCGGGGGAAACAGATACGCAGTATTTT. Translated, this is CASSHIAGETDTQYF.